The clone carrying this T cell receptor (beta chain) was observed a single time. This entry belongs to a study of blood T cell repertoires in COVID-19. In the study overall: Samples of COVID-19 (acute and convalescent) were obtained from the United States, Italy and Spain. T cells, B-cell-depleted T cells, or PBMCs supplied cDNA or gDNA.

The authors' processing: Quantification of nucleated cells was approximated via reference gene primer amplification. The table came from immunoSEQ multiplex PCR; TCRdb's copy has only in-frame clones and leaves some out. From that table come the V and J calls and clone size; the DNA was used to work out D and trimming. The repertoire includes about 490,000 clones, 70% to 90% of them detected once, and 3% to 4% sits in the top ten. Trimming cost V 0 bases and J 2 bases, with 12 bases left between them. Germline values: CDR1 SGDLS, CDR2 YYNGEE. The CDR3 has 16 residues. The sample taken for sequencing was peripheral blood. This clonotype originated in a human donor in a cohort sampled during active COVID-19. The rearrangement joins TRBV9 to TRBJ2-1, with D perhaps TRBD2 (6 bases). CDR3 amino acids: CASSVEGQRAYNEQFF. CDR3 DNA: TGTGCCAGCAGCGTAGAGGGCCAGCGGGCCTACAATGAGCAGTTCTTC.